Shown below are 10 T cell receptor beta chains from a single sample sequenced in a study of memory CD4+ T cells and cytomegalovirus serostatus (dated by TCRdb to between 2018 and 2021). A FACSAria II was used to sort memory CD4+ T cells, defined as single viable CD3+CD4+CD8-CD45RO+ cells. The library was generated by the immunoSEQ multiplex PCR assay. TCRdb provides this immuneACCESS table in a form limited to in-frame rearrangements. Some clones are lacking; in checked studies, under half of them reflect an unresolved V gene, and why the rest are absent is not known. This sample is represented by approximately 50,000 clones; about 80% of them were singletons. The ten largest clonotypes hold about 2.4% of the sample. What was sequenced was memory CD4+ T cells from blood. The receptors originated from an adult in good health and CMV-seropositive.

The chain uses TRBV6-6 and TRBJ2-7; 7 nucleotides match TRBD1. The junction had 9 bases not matched to a gene; V was cut back by 9 bases and J by 4 bases. The CDR3 totals 13 residues. Germline V gives CDR1 MNHNY, CDR2 SVGAGI (reference sequence). The CDR3 DNA follows: TGTGCCAGTTTGGACAGGCCAGGATACGAGCAGTACTTC. Its translation is CASLDRPGYEQYF.

This sequence joins TRBV6-1 and TRBJ2-3; 10 nucleotides agree with TRBD2. This CDR3 comprises 17 residues. The germline V gene encodes CDR1 MNHNS and CDR2 SASEGT. The V segment lost 2 bases and the J segment 7 bases; nucleotides outside the gene matches: 12. CDR3 sequence: CASSETHVAGGRNTQYF. The CDR3 DNA reads TGTGCCAGCAGTGAAACGCATGTAGCGGGAGGACGCAATACGCAGTATTTT.

The chain couples TRBV27 to TRBJ1-1, with 7 positions matching TRBD1. The germline V gene has CDR1 MNHEY and CDR2 SMNVEV (reference sequence). J gave up 7 bases and V 3 bases, and 8 bases lay outside the gene matches. CDR3 length: 14 amino acids. DNA of the CDR3: TGTGCCAGCAGTTTCCTACAGGGGAATAGTGAAGCTTTCTTT. This sequence encodes CASSFLQGNSEAFF.

This rearrangement joins TRBV7-2 to TRBJ2-7; the D call may be TRBD1 or TRBD2 (5 bases each). The ends were cut back, 7 bases at V and 3 bases at J, with 13 bases in the middle. There are 13 residues in the CDR3. Germline loops: CDR1 SGHTA, CDR2 FQGNSA. The CDR3 DNA sequence: TGTGCCAGCACGCCGGGACCTATCTACGAGCAGTACTTC. Its translation is CASTPGPIYEQYF. Supplemented by reference TRBV7-2 and TRBJ2-7, the full variable domain reads GAGVSQSPSNKVTEKGKDVELRCDPISGHTALYWYRQSLGQGLEFLIYFQGNSAPDKSGLPSDRFSAERTGGSVSTLTIQRTQQEDSAVYLCASTPGPIYEQYFGPGTRLTVT.

J is TRBJ2-3 and V is TRBV2; TRBD1 matches 7 bases. Trimming took 5 bases from V and 0 from J; bases not matched to a gene: 5. The CDR3 consists of 15 residues. CDR1 is SNHLY and CDR2 is FYNNEI in the germline V gene. CDR3 sequence (DNA): TGTGCCAGCAGTTATCGACAGGGCAGCACAGATACGCAGTATTTT. Translation: CASSYRQGSTDTQYF.

CDR3 amino acids: CASSPRGIEQFF. For the CDR3, the DNA is TGTGCCAGCAGTCCCAGGGGTATTGAGCAGTTCTTC. This chain uses TRBV6-1 with TRBJ2-1, with D possibly TRBD1 on 6 matching bases. V gave up 5 bases and J gave up 9 bases, with 11 bases separating them. The CDR3 extends over 12 amino acids. Germline assignment: CDR1 MNHNS and CDR2 SASEGT.

The chain uses TRBV29-1 and TRBJ1-4; D possibly corresponds to TRBD1 (6 bases). Trimming removed 1 base at V and 4 bases at J, with 13 bases between. CDR3 length equals 15 residues. Germline V gene sequence: CDR1 SQVTM, CDR2 ANQGSEA. CDR3 coding DNA: TGCAGCGTTGAAGTTAGGGACATGCTTAATGAAAAACTGTTTTTT. It codes for CSVEVRDMLNEKLFF. The variable domain in full, with the rest retrieved from reference TRBV29-1 and TRBJ1-4, is SAVISQKPSRDICQRGTSLTIQCQVDSQVTMMFWYRQQPGQSLTLIATANQGSEATYESGFVIDKFPISRPNLTFSTLTVSNMSPEDSSIYLCSVEVRDMLNEKLFFGSGTQLSVL.

This sequence joins TRBV7-2 and TRBJ2-1; 9 positions match TRBD2. The junction had 9 bases not matched to a gene; V was cut back by 5 bases and J by 13 bases. The CDR3 has 13 residues. Germline V gene sequence: CDR1 SGHTA, CDR2 FQGNSA. The CDR3: CASSPSGEAPQFF. The CDR3 coding sequence is TGTGCCAGCAGCCCTAGCGGGGAGGCGCCACAGTTCTTC.

The chain uses TRBV7-2 and TRBJ1-1, with D uncertain. The CDR3 is made up of 13 amino acids. CDR1 and CDR2 (germline): SGHTA, FQGNSA. V was shortened by 1 base and J by 4 bases, with 7 bases between the two germline ends. In nucleotides, the CDR3 is TGTGCCAGCAGCTTAGTGTTAGCCACTGAAGCTTTCTTT. It codes for CASSLVLATEAFF.

Within the sample, this clone is medium-sized (0.01 to 0.1%). One end of the junction fails to match germline, which may point to a read error. This rearrangement joins TRBV2 to TRBJ1-1; 7 bases fit TRBD1. The CDR3 spans 14 residues. From germline, CDR1 is SNHLY and CDR2 FYNNEI. The CDR3 coding sequence is TGTGCCAGCAGAGAACAGGGGCCGAACGCTGAAGCTTTCTTT. Residues: CASREQGPNAEAFF.